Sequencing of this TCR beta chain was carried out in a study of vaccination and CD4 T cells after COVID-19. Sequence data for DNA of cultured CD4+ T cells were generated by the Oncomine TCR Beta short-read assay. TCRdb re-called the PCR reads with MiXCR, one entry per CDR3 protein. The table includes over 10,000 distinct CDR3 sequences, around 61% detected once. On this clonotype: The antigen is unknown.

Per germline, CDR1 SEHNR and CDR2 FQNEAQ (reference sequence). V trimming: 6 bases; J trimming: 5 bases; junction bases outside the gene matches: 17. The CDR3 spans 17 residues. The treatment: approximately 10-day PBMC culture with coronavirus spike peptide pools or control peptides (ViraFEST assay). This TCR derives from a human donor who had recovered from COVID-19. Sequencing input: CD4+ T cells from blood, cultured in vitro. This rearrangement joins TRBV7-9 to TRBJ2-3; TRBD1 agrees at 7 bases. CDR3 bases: TGTGCCAGCAGTTCCGAGAGTGACAGGGTGGGGGTAGATACGCAGTATTTT. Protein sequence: CASSSESDRVGVDTQYF.